This TCR beta chain originates from a study of naive and memory T cell subsets. Ligated cDNA underwent four rounds of PCR with nested alpha and beta constant region primers and SP2. TCRdb re-analysed the UMI-ligation and nested PCR reads in MiXCR, keeping a single row per CDR3 protein. The sample yields about 14,000 distinct CDR3 sequences, more than 4% seen once. Treatment denoted: skin biopsy from PPD injection site in Mantoux-positive individual. TCR cDNA received a 3' ligated oligonucleotide that carried a UMI. This clonotype was recorded a few times. The CDR3 is made up of 15 amino acids. The germline CDR1 and CDR2 sequences are SGHTA and FQGTGA. V lost 0 bases to trimming and J lost 5 bases; unmatched junction nucleotides: 5.

This chain connects TRBV7-3 to TRBJ2-5; 8 bases agree with TRBD2. The TCR comes from an adult in good health. The sample was skin, taken from a tuberculin skin test site. CDR3 DNA sequence: TGTGCCAGCAGCTTAACGGGACTAGTCAGTGAGACCCAGTACTTC. It translates to CASSLTGLVSETQYF.